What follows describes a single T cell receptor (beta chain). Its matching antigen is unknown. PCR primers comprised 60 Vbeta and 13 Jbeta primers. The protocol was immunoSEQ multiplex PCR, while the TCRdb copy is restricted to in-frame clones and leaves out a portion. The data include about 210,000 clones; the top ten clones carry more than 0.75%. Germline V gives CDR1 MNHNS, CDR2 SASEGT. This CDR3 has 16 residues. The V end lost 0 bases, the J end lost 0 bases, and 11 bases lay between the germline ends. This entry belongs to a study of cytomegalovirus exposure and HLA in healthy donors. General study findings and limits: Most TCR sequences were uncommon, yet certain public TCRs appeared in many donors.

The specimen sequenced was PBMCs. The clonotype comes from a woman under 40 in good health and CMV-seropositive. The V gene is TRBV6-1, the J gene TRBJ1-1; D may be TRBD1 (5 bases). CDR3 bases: TGTGCCAGCAGTGAAGCGGGGGGAGCCATGAACACTGAAGCTTTCTTT. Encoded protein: CASSEAGGAMNTEAFF.